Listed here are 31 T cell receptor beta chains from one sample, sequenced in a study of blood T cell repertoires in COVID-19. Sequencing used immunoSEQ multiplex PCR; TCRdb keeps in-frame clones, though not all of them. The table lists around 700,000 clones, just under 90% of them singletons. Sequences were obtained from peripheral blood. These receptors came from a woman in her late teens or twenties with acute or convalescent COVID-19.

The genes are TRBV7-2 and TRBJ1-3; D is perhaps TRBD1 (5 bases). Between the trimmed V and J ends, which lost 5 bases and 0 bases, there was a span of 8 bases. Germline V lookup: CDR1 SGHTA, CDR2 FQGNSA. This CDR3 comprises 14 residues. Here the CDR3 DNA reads TGTGCCAGCAGCGGACACGGCTCTGGAAACACCATATATTTT. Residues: CASSGHGSGNTIYF.

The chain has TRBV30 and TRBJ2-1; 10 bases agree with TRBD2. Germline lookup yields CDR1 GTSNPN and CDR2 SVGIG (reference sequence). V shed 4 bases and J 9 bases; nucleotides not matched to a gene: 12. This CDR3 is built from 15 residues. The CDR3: CAWIESSGGTSEQFF. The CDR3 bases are TGTGCCTGGATTGAATCTAGCGGGGGTACTAGTGAGCAGTTCTTC.

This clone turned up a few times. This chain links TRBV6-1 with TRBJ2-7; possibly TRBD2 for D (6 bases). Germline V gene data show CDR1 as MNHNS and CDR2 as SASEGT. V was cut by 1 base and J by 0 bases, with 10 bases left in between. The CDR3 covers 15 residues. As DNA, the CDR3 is TGTGCCAGCAGTGAAGGGTTGGAGGGCTCCTACGAGCAGTACTTC. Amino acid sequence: CASSEGLEGSYEQYF.

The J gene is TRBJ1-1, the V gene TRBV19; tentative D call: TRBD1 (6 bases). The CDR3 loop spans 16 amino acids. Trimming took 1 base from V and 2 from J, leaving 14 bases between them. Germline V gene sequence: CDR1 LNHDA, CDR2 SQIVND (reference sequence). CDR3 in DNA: TGTGCCAGTAGTATAGTGGGGGCCGGGCTCAACACTGAAGCTTTCTTT. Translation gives CASSIVGAGLNTEAFF.

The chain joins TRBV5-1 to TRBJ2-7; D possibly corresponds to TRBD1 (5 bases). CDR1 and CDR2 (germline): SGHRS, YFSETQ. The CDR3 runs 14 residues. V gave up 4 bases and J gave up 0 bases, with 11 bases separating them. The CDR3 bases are TGCGCCAGCAGCCTCCCGACAGCCTCCTACGAGCAGTACTTC. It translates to CASSLPTASYEQYF.

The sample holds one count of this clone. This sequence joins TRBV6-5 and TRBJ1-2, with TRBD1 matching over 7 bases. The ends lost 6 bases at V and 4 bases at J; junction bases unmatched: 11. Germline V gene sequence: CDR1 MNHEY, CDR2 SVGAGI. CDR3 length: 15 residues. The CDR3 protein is CASSPSAGTAYGYTF. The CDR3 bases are TGTGCCAGCAGCCCCTCGGCCGGGACAGCCTATGGCTACACCTTC.

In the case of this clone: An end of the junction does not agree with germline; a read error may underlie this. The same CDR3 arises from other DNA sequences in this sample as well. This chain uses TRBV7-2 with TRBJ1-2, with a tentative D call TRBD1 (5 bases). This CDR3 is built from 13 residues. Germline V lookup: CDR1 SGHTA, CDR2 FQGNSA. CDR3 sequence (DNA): TGTGCCAGCAGCTTAGGCAGGGACTACGGCTACACCTTC. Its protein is CASSLGRDYGYTF.

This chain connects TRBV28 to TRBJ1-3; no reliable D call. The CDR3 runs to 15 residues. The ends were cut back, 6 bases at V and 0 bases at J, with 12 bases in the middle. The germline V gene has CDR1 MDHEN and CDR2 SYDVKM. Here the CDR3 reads CASSRSGHSGNTIYF. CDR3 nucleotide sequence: TGTGCCAGCAGCCGAAGCGGCCACTCTGGAAACACCATATATTTT.

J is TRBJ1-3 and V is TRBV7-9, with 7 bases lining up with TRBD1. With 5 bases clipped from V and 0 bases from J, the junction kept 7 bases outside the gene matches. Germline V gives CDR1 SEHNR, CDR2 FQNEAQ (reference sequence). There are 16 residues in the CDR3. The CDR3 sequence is CASSPDRSTSGNTIYF. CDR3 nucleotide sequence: TGTGCCAGCAGCCCGGACAGGTCGACCTCTGGAAACACCATATATTTT.

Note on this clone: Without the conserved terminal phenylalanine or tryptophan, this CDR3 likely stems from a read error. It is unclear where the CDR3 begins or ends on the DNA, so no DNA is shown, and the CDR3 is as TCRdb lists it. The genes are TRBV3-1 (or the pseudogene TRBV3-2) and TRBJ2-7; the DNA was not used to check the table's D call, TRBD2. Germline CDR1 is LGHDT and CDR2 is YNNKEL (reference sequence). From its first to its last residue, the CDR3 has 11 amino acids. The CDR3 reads CASSQDKSGGI.

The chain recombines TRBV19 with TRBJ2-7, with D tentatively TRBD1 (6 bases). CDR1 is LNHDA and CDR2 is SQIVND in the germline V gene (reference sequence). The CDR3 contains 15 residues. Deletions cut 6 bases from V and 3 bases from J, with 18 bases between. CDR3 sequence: CASSQTGRPDYEQYF. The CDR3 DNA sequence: TGTGCCAGTAGCCAAACAGGGAGACCCGACTACGAGCAGTACTTC.

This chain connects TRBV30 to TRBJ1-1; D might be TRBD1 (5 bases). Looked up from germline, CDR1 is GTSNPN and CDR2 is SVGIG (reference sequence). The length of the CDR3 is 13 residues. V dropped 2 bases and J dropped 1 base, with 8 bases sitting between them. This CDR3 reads CAWSTDRNTEAFF. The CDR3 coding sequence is TGTGCCTGGAGTACCGACAGGAACACTGAAGCTTTCTTT.

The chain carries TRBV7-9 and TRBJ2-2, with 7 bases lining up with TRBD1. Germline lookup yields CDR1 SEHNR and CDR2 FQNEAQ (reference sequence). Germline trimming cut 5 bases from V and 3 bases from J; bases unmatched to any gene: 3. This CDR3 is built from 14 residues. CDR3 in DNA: TGTGCCAGCAGCCATACAGGGGACACCGGGGAGCTGTTTTTT. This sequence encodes CASSHTGDTGELFF.

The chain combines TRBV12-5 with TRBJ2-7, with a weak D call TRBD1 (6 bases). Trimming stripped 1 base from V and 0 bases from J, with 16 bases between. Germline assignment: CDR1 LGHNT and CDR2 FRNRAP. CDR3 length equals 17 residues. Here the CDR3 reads CASGLAPRGRSSYEQYF. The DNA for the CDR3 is TGTGCTAGTGGTTTGGCACCCAGGGGCAGGAGCTCCTACGAGCAGTACTTC.

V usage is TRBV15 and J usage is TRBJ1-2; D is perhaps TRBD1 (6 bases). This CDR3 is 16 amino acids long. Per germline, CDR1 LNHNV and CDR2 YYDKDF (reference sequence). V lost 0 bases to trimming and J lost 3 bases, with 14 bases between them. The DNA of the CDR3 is TGTGCCACCAGCAGAGATCGCAAGGGGGAAGACTATGGCTACACCTTC. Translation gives CATSRDRKGEDYGYTF.

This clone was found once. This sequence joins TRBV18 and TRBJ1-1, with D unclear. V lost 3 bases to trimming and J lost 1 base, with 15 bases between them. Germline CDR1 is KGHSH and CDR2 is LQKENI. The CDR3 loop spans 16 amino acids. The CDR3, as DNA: TGTGCCAGCTCACCGAGGGATGCCGGATCGAACACTGAAGCTTTCTTT. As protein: CASSPRDAGSNTEAFF. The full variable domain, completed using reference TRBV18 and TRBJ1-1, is NAGVMQNPRHLVRRRGQEARLRCSPMKGHSHVYWYRQLPEEGLKFMVYLQKENIIDESGMPKERFSAEFPKEGPSILRIQQVVRGDSAAYFCASSPRDAGSNTEAFFGQGTRLTVV.

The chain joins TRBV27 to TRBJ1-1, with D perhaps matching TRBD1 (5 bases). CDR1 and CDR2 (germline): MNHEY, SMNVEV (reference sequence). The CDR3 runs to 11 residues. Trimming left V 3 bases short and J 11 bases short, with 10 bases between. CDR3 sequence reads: CASSFGGEAFF. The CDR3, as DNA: TGTGCCAGCAGTTTCGGGGGGGAGGCTTTCTTT.

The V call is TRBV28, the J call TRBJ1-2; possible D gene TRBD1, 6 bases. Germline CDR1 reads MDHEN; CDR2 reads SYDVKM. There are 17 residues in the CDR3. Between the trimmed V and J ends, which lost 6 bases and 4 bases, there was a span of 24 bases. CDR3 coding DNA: TGTGCCAGCAGGGGGCAGGGGAGGGGAGAGTTATCCTATGGCTACACCTTC. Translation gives CASRGQGRGELSYGYTF.

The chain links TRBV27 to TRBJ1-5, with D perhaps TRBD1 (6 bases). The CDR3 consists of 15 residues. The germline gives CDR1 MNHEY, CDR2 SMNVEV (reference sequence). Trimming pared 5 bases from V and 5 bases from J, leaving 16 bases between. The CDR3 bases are TGTGCCAGCAGTCCCGGACAGTTAGGTTATCAGCCCCAGCATTTT. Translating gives CASSPGQLGYQPQHF.

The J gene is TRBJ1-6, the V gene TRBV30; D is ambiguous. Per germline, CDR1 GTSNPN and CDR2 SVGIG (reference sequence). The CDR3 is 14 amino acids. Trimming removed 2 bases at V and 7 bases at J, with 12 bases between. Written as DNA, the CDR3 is TGTGCCTGGAGTCCAAACACGCAAAATTCACCCCTCCACTTT. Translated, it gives CAWSPNTQNSPLHF. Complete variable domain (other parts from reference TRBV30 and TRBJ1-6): SQTIHQWPATLVQPVGSPLSLECTVEGTSNPNLYWYRQAAGRGLQLLFYSVGIGQISSEVPQNLSASRPQDRQFILSSKKLLLSDSGFYLCAWSPNTQNSPLHFGNGTRLTVT.

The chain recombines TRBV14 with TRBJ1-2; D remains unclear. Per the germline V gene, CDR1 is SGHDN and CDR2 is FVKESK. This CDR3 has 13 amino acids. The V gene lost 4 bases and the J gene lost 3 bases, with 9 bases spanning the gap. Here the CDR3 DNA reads TGTGCCAGCAGCCCTACCGTCTACTATGGCTACACCTTC. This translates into CASSPTVYYGYTF. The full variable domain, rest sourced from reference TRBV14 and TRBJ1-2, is EAGVTQFPSHSVIEKGQTVTLRCDPISGHDNLYWYRRVMGKEIKFLLHFVKESKQDESGMPNNRFLAERTGGTYSTLKVQPAELEDSGVYFCASSPTVYYGYTFGSGTRLTVV.

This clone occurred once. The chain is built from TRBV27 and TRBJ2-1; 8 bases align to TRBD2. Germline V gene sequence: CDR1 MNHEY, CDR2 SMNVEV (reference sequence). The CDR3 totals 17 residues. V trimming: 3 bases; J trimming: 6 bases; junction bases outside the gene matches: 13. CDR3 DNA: TGTGCCAGCAGTTTCCAGCGGGGGTCCCCCGTGGGCAATGAGCAGTTCTTC. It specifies CASSFQRGSPVGNEQFF.

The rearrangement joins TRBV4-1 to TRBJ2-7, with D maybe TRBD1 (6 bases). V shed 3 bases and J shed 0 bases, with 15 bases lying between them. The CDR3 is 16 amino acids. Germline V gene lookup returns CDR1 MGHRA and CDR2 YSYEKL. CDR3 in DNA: TGCGCCAGCAGCCACCAAAACACAGGGAGCTCCTACGAGCAGTACTTC. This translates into CASSHQNTGSSYEQYF.

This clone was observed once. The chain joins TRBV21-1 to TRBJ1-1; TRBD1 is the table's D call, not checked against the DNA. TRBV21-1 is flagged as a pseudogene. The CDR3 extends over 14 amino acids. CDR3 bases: TGTGCCAGCCGGGACAGGGGGCTTGGCACTGAAGCTTTCTTT. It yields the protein CASRDRGLGTEAFF.

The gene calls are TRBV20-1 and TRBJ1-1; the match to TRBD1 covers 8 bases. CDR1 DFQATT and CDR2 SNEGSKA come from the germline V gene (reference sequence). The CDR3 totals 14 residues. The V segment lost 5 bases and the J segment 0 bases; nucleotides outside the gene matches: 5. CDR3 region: CSACDRGLNTEAFF. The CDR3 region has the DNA TGCAGTGCTTGTGACAGGGGACTGAACACTGAAGCTTTCTTT.

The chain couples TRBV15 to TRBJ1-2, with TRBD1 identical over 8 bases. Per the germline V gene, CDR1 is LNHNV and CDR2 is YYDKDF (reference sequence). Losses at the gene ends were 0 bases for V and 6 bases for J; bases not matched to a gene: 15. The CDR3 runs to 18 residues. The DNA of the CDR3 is TGTGCCACCAGCAGAGATCGGGGGGACAGGACCCTCGCGAATGGCTACACCTTC. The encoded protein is CATSRDRGDRTLANGYTF.

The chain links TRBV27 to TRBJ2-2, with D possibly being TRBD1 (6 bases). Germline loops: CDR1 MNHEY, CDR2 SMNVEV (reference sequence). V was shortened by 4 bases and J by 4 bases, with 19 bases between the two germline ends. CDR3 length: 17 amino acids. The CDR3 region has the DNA TGTGCCAGCAGTTCCGGGCGCCAGGGGTTGCGCACCGGGGAGCTGTTTTTT. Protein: CASSSGRQGLRTGELFF.

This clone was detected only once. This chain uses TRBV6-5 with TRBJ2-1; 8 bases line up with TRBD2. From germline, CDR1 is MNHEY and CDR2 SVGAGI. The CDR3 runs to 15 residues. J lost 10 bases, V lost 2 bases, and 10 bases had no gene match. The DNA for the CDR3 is TGTGCCAGCAGTTACCGCCCGGGGGGGAGCAGGGAGCAGTTCTTC. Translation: CASSYRPGGSREQFF.

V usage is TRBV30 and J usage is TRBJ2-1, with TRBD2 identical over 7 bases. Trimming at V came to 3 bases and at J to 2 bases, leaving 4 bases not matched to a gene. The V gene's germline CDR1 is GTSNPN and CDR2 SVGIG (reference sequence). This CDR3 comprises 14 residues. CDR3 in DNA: TGTGCCTGGAGCCCTGGGACTACCTACAATGAGCAGTTCTTC. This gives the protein CAWSPGTTYNEQFF. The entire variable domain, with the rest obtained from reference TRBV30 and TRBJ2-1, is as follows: SQTIHQWPATLVQPVGSPLSLECTVEGTSNPNLYWYRQAAGRGLQLLFYSVGIGQISSEVPQNLSASRPQDRQFILSSKKLLLSDSGFYLCAWSPGTTYNEQFFGPGTRLTVL.

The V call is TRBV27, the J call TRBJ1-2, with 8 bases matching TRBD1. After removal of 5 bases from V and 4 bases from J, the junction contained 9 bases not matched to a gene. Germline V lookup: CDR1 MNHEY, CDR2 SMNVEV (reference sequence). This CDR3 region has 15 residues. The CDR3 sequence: CASSPQGGVGYGYTF. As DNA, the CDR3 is TGTGCCAGCAGTCCACAGGGGGGCGTCGGCTATGGCTACACCTTC.

The CDR3 nucleotides are TGTGCCAGCAGCCCTATGGAAGGGGGCAAAGGAAACATTCAGTACTTC. It translates to CASSPMEGGKGNIQYF. The V call is TRBV14, the J call TRBJ2-4, with 7 bases matching TRBD1. The CDR3 sequence is 16 residues long. Trimming removed 4 bases from V and 6 bases from J; junction bases left unmatched: 12. Germline V gene sequence: CDR1 SGHDN, CDR2 FVKESK.